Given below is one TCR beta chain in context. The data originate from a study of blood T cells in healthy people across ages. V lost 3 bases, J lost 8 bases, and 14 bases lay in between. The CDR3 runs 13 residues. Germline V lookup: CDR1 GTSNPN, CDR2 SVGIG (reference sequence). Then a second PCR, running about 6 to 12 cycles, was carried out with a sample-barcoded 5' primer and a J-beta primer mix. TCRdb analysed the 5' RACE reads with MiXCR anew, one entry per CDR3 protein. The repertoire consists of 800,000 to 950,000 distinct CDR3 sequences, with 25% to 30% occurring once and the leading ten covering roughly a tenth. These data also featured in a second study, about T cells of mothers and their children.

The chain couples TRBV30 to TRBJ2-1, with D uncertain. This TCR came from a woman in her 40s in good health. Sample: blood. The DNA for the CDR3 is TGTGCCTGGAGGACACCGGTAGTCCATGAGCAGTTCTTC. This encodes CAWRTPVVHEQFF.